This T cell receptor (beta chain) stems from a study of shared clonotypes between healthy human individuals (dated by TCRdb to 2019 to 2021). Notes on the research overall: Three men and a couple of women, aged 18 to 49 years, made up the cohort. For each donor, CD4 naive and CD4 memory were each given three plates, CD8 naive was given two plates, and CD8 memory was given one plate. To estimate repertoire size and how much clonotype sharing occurs between individuals, the study deeply sequenced the blood TCR repertoires of five healthy adults. Different laboratories and diverse techniques were used to prepare libraries and sequence TCR repertoires, to increase sequencing depth and limit assay-specific biases. Leukapheresis yielded between about 0.8 and 9.5 billion PBMCs per donor.

The research as a whole found: Compared with non-shared clonotypes, clonotypes shared by all four sorted-subset donors had higher generation probabilities. Because the study included only a small number of donors, the genetic and exposure-history diversity represented was limited. Rarefaction of sorted-subset datasets indicated incomplete sequencing despite the large sequencing depth. Pairwise subsampling indicated that sequencing depth was expected to affect the degree of clonotype sharing among donors. Sharing across several donors was observed for approximately 4.6% of naive CD4, 3.5% of naive CD8, roughly 2.4% of memory CD4, and less than 0.45% of memory CD8 clonotypes. Sampling was restricted to blood, and TCR repertoires in tissues likely differ from the TCR repertoires found in blood. Naive subsets generally had larger estimated clonotype richness than memory subsets did.

As encoded in the germline V gene, CDR1 is SGHRS while CDR2 is YFSETQ. The germline V end is reduced by 1 base and the J end by 11 bases; junction bases left unmatched: 11. Counted from cysteine to phenylalanine, this CDR3 has 14 amino acids. Only the CDR3 portion is preserved as DNA: 42 bases, with reading frame beginning at the first base. The donors were healthy, HIV-negative adults who had no recently reported acute infections or vaccinations. Every donor was a Caucasian adult residing in Nashville, Tennessee, USA. CD4+ T cells were enriched by magnetic negative selection, after which naive cells were positively selected on CD45RA and the negative fraction was taken as the memory subset. After blood collection by leukapheresis, PBMCs were isolated using Ficoll-Histopaque density gradient centrifugation and then cryopreserved in the vapor phase of liquid nitrogen. Purity and quantity of every magnetically sorted T cell population were checked by analytical flow cytometry. Genomic DNA was isolated from every sorted fraction and measured by UV absorbance on a Nanodrop 2000c.

TCR CDR3 regions were amplified from genomic DNA by multiplex PCR using the deep immunoSEQ assay. Extracted genomic DNA from each cell subset was distributed evenly across all wells of several immunoSEQ 96-well plates, and each plate was treated as a replicate. For sorted subsets, each replicate PCR was loaded with about 0.2 ug genomic DNA, equivalent to 30,000 to 35,000 T cell genomes. The purified libraries were quantified using a Qubit 3.0 fluorometer, sized with a Bioanalyzer 2100, and then quantified again using the KAPA Library Quantification kit. A separate single-read 150-cycle Illumina NextSeq 550 flow cell was used to sequence each immunoSEQ 96-well plate. The paper's processing steps were these. The immunoSEQ output contained only junctional sequences without quality scores, so filtering could not match that applied to full-length reads. To assign V/J genes and CDR3, sequences were annotated against IMGT germline references using PyIR, a Python wrapper for IgBLAST v1.9. Reads were filtered out if the reads had weak V/J assignments (E-value above 1e-6), no CDR3, stop codons, out-of-frame junctions, or ambiguous translated residues. V3J clonotypes were defined as sequences sharing the same inferred V gene, J gene, and CDR3 amino acid sequence. Percentage overlap between repertoires was computed as shared unique clonotypes divided by the size of the smaller repertoire. Three approaches were used to assess repertoire richness: RTK rarefaction, the Chao1 estimator, and Recon v2.1 estimates of unobserved clonotypes. OLGA was used to compute generation probabilities for all TCRbeta clonotypes that the gDNA method yielded from a handful of donors. TCRdb obtained this table from immuneACCESS and retained in-frame rearrangements with V and J assigned. These tables miss some clones; where compared with another copy, unresolved V genes account for less than half of the shortfall, and the remainder is unexplained. V and J calls and clone size are as listed in that table; D and trimming were resolved from the DNA. The sample table holds about 2.4 million clones, of which under 95% were seen once. The ten top clones hold 0.36% of the sample.

This clone came up once. Its antigen remains unidentified. Base quality data are lacking; no much larger clone is found one base away. Sequenced: naive CD4+ T cells from PBMCs. Reading the label with the study, this specimen's cell subset or site is: CD45RA+ positively selected. The receptor was isolated from a man in his late teens or twenties in good health. Some clones in this sample may be carry-over from other donors' samples. The rearrangement joined TRBV5-1 to TRBJ2-7, with 8 bases in between that match TRBD1. In nucleotides, the sequence is TGCGCCAGCAGCTTGAACGCCGAGACAGGGGTAAAGTACTTC. The translation is CASSLNAETGVKYF. Supplemented by the reference TRBV5-1 and TRBJ2-7 proteins around the CDR3, the complete variable domain is KAGVTQTPRYLIKTRGQQVTLSCSPISGHRSVSWYQQTPGQGLQFLFEYFSETQRNKGNFPGRFSGRQFSNSRSEMNVSTLELGDSALYLCASSLNAETGVKYFGPGTRLTVT.